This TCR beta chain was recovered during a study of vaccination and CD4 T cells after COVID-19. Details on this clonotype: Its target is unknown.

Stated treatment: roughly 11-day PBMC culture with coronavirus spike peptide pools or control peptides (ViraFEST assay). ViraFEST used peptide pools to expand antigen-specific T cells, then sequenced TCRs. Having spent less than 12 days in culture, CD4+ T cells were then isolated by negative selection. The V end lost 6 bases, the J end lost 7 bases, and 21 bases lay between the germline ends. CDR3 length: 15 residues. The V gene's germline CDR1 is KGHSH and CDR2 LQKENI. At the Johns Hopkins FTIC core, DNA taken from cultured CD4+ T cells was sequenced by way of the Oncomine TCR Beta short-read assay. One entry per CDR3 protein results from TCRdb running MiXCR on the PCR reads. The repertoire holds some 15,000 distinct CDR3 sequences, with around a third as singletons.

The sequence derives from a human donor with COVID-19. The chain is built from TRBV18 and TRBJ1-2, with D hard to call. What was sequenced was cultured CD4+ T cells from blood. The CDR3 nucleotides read TGTGCCAGCTCCCCTACGGAAGGGTTGCTTGGTGGCTACACCTTC. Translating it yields CASSPTEGLLGGYTF.